The rows below give T cell receptor beta chains drawn from one sample of a study of T cells in Graves' hyperthyroidism and ophthalmopathy. TCRdb re-called the multiplex PCR reads with MiXCR, one entry per CDR3 protein. The data hold approximately 600,000 distinct CDR3 sequences, with 15% to 20% observed a single time. Sequenced: blood. These TCRs come from a woman in her 30s with Graves' hyperthyroidism. The conserved cysteine and the conserved F or W are not part of the CDR3 here. Fields, in order: J gene, V gene, CDR3 protein.

>TRBJ2-7|TRBV29-1
SVDRVLTYEQY
>TRBJ1-5|TRBV30
AWSKDWGGQPQH
>TRBJ1-1|TRBV30
AWSLGNTEAF
>TRBJ2-6|TRBV6-4
ASSGQEESGANVLT
>TRBJ1-2|TRBV9
ASNQLGQHGYT
>TRBJ1-2|TRBV20-1
SAREGGYGYT
>TRBJ2-7|TRBV20-1
SASGSRYEQY
>TRBJ2-3|TRBV20-1
SATLANRADTQY
>TRBJ2-1|TRBV20-1
SARESGSSYNEQF
>TRBJ2-3|TRBV6-5
ASSYSFPTDTQY
>TRBJ2-5|TRBV10-3
ASSDRDRGRWETQY
>TRBJ1-2|TRBV29-1
SVEDRGYGYT
>TRBJ2-1|TRBV3-1
ASSQDPFYNEQF
>TRBJ1-5|TRBV12-5
ASGLERNQPQH